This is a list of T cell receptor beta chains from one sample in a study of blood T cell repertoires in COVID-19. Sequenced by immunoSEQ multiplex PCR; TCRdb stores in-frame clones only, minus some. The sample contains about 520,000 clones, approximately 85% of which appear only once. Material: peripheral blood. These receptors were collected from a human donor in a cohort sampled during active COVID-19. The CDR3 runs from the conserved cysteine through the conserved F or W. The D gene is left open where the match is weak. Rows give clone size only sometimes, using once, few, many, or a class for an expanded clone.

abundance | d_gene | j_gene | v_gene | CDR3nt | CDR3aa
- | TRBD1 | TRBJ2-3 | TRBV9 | TGTGCCAGCAGCATCCTGGGGCAGGGGGCAGATACGCAGTATTTT | CASSILGQGADTQYF
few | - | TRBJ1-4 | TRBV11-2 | TGTGCCAGCAGCTCAGAAGGACTTTTTAGTGGTGAAAAACTGTTTTTT | CASSSEGLFSGEKLFF
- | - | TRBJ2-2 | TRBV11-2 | TGTGCCAGCAGCTCCATCGTGAGAGGGAACACCGGGGAGCTGTTTTTT | CASSSIVRGNTGELFF
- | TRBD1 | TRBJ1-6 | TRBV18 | TGTGCCAGCTCGCGGGGACAGGGGGACTATAATTCACCCCTCCACTTT | CASSRGQGDYNSPLHF
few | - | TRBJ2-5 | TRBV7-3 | TGTGCCAGCAGCGCCCGGGGGACAGAGACCCAGTACTTC | CASSARGTETQYF
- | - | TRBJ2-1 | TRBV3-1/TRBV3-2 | TGTGCCAGCACCCACTCCGGAGGGGCCTACAATGAGCAGTTCTTC | CASTHSGGAYNEQFF
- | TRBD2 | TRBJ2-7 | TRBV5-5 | TGTGCCAGCAGCCAGACTAGCGGGAGGGTCTACGAGCAGTACTTC | CASSQTSGRVYEQYF
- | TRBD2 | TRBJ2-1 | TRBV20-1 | TGCAGTGCTAGTGAACAGGGACTAGCGGGAGCCAATGAGCAGTTCTTC | CSASEQGLAGANEQFF
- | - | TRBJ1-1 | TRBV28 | TGTGCCAGCAGTTTATTAACGGGGGGCAACACTGAAGCTTTCTTT | CASSLLTGGNTEAFF
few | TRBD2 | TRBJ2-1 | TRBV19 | TGTGCCAGTAGTATTGCGGCGAGCGGGAGCACCTACAATGAGCAGTTCTTC | CASSIAASGSTYNEQFF
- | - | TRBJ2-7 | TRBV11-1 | TGTGCCAGCAGCTTAGACGGGAGAGGGTACGAGCAGTACTTC | CASSLDGRGYEQYF
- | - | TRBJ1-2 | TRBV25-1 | TGTGCCAGCTCTGGGAGCTATGGCTACACCTTC | CASSGSYGYTF
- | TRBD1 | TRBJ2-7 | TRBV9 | TGTGCCAGCAGCGTAGCCAATGACGTCAGACAGGGGCGGCAGTACTTC | CASSVANDVRQGRQYF
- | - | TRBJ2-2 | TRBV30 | TGTGCCTGGTCTCCTGCGCTGAACACCGGGGAGCTGTTTTTT | CAWSPALNTGELFF
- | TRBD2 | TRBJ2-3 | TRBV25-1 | TGTGCCACCGCCTTAGCGGGGGGCACAGATACGCAGTATTTT | CATALAGGTDTQYF
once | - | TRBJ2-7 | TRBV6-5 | TGTGCCAGCAGAGATAGCGGACTCTACGAGCAGTACTTC | CASRDSGLYEQYF
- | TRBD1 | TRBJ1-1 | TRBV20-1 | TGCAGTGCTAGTCAGGGACAGGCAGGTGAAGCTTTCTTT | CSASQGQAGEAFF
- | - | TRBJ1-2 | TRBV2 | TGTGCCAGCAGGTCTGTCGAGGGTTCGGGTGGCTACACCTTC | CASRSVEGSGGYTF
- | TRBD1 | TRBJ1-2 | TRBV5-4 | TGTGCCAGCAGCTTGGGTCACAGGGGAGACTATGGCTACACCTTC | CASSLGHRGDYGYTF
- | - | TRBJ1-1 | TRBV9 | TGTGCCAGCAGCCTGAGGACAGACTCGAACACTGAAGCTTTCTTT | CASSLRTDSNTEAFF
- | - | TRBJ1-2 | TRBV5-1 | TGCGCCAGCAGCTTGGAAGACAGACCCTCAGGCTACACCTTC | CASSLEDRPSGYTF
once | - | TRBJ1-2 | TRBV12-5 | TGTGCTAGTGGTCCACGAGGACAGACCCATGGCTACACCTTC | CASGPRGQTHGYTF
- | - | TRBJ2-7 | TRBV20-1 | TGCAGTGCTAGTTGGTCGGCGGGACGGAACTCCTACGAGCAGTACTTC | CSASWSAGRNSYEQYF
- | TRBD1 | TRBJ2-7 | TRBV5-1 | TGCGCCAGCAGCTCGTTACAGGGGGCTTCGTGGGAGCAGTACTTC | CASSSLQGASWEQYF
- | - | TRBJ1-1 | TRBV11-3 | TGTGCCAGCAGCCCCGGTGGAGGGATGGGCACTGAAGCTTTCTTT | CASSPGGGMGTEAFF
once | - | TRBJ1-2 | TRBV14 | TGTGCCAGCAGCCAAGCGGAGCTTCGTAGCTACACCTTC | CASSQAELRSYTF
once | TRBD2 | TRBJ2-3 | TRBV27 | TGTGCCAGCAGTTGGCTAGCGGGAGGAAGAGATACGCAGTATTTT | CASSWLAGGRDTQYF
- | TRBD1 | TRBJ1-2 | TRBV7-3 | TGTGCCAGCAGCCGTGGGACAGGGATCTATGGCTACACCTTC | CASSRGTGIYGYTF
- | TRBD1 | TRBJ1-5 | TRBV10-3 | TGTGCCAGCAGAGACAGGACAGGAGTTAGCAATCAGCCCCAGCATTTT | CASRDRTGVSNQPQHF
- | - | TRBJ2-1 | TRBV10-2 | TGCGCCAGCAATCCTAGCAGTTACAATGAGCAGTTCTTC | CASNPSSYNEQFF
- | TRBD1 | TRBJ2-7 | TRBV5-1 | TGCGCCAGCAGCCCCCGACAGGGGATTACCTACGAGCAGTACTTC | CASSPRQGITYEQYF
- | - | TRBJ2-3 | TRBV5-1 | TGCGCCAGCAGCTTGACGGCAGGGGGGACGGATACGCAGTATTTT | CASSLTAGGTDTQYF
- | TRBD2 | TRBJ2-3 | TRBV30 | TGTGCCTGGAGTGTGGGGACTAGCGGGGGGATTAGCACAGATACGCAGTATTTT | CAWSVGTSGGISTDTQYF
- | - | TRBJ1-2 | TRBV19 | TGTGCCAGTAGTATAGAAGGGGCGTCTAACTATGGCTACACCTTC | CASSIEGASNYGYTF
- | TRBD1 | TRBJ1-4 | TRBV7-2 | TGTGCCAGCAGCTCGGGTGACGGGACAGCTAATGAAAAACTGTTTTTT | CASSSGDGTANEKLFF
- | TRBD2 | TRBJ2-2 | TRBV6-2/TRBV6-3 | TGTGCCAGCAGTCCCCTAGCAGCGGGGCTAAACACCGGGGAGCTGTTTTTT | CASSPLAAGLNTGELFF
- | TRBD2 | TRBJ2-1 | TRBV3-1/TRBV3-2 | TGTGCCAGCAGCCAAGGACTAGCGGGAGGGCCTTATAGTGAGCAGTTCTTC | CASSQGLAGGPYSEQFF
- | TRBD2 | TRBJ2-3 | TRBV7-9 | TGTGCCAGCAGCCCTACCCTAGCGGGAGAGAGGTATAGCACAGATACGCAGTATTTT | CASSPTLAGERYSTDTQYF
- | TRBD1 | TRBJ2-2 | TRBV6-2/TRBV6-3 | TGTGCCAGCAGCGGACAGGGGAACACCGGGGAGCTGTTTTTT | CASSGQGNTGELFF
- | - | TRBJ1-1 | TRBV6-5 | TGTGCCAGCAGCGCACGGTGGAACACTGAAGCTTTCTTT | CASSARWNTEAFF
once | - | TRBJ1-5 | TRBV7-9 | TGTGCCAGCAGCTTAGGTGGCACAAATCAGCCCCAGCATTTT | CASSLGGTNQPQHF
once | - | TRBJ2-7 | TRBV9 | TGTGCCAGCAGCGTAGCCGGGGAGAGCTCCTACGAGCAGTACTTC | CASSVAGESSYEQYF
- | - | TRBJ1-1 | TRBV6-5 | TGTGCCAGCAGTAACGGCCCCGCGGGGGACACTGAAGCTTTCTTT | CASSNGPAGDTEAFF
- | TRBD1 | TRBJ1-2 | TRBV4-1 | TGCGCCAGCAGCCAACTTATCAGGGGGAACTATGGCTACACCTTC | CASSQLIRGNYGYTF
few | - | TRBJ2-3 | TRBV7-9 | TGTGCCAGCATGCGGGGCACAGATACGCAGTATTTT | CASMRGTDTQYF
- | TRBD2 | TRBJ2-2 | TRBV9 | TGTGCCAGCAGTCGAACCCCGACTAGCGGAAACACCGGGGAGCTGTTTTTT | CASSRTPTSGNTGELFF
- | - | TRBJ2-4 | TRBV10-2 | TGCGCCAGCACCGAGAATATGGCCAAAAACATTCAGTACTTC | CASTENMAKNIQYF
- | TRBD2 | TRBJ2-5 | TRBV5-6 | TGTGCCAGCAGCTTCCTAGCGGGAGCAAAAGAGACCCAGTACTTC | CASSFLAGAKETQYF